The text below deals with one T cell receptor (beta chain). TCRdb re-called the RACE reads with MiXCR, one entry per CDR3 protein. The data show 190,000 or so distinct CDR3 sequences, more than 20% seen once. Indicated time point: patch test 3, about 24 weeks after DPC sensitization. The sample's treatment: therapeutic diphenylcyclopropenone sensitization with weekly scalp DPC. These data originate in a study of human T cells and chemical hapten exposure. The CDR3 runs to 12 residues. Germline V lookup: CDR1 LGHDT, CDR2 YNNKEL (reference sequence). V was shortened by 4 bases and J by 4 bases, with 7 bases between the two germline ends.

This material consisted of whole blood, taken in connection with sensitization to the hapten diphenylcyclopropenone (DPC). The chain uses TRBV3-1 and TRBJ1-2; no firm D call. The sequence was collected from a woman in her forties with alopecia areata. Some clones in this sample may be carry-over from other donors' samples. The CDR3 region is CASSPGPYGYTF. The CDR3 DNA sequence: TGTGCCAGCAGCCCCGGTCCCTATGGCTACACCTTC.